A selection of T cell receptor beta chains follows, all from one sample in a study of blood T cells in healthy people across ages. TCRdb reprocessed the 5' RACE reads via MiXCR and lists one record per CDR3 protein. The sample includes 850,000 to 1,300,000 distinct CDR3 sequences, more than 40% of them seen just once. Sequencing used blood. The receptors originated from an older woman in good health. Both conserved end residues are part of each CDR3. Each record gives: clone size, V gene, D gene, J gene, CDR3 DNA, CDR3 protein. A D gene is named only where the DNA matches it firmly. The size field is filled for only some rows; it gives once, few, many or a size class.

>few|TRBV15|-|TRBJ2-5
TGTGCCACCAGCAAGTGGAGACATATTCAAGAGACCCAGTACTTC
CATSKWRHIQETQYF
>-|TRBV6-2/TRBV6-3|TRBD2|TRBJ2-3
TGTGCCAGCAGTTACTGGGCGGGGGGCACAGATACGCAGTATTTT
CASSYWAGGTDTQYF
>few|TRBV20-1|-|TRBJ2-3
TGCAGTGCAAGCTCCAGCGGACCTTTTGATACGCAGTATTTT
CSASSSGPFDTQYF
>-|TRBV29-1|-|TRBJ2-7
TGCAGCGCCGCCGGGCCCTTCTACGAGCAGTACTTC
CSAAGPFYEQYF
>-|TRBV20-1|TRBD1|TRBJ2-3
TGCAGTGCTAGGGCCCTCCTTGGGGCCGGGACAGGGAACGCAGATACGCAGTATTTT
CSARALLGAGTGNADTQYF
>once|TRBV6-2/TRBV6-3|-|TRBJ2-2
TGTGCCAGCAGTTACAGGGACTTGGGCGCCGGGGAGCTGTTTTTT
CASSYRDLGAGELFF
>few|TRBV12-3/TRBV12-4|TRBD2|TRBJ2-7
TGTGCCAGCAGGCTAGCGGGAGTGTGGGAGCAGTACTTC
CASRLAGVWEQYF
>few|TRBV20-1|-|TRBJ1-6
TGCAGTGCTAGAGATGGGGGGGCGTCCTATAATTCACCCCTCCACTTT
CSARDGGASYNSPLHF
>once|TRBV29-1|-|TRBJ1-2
TGCAGCGCTTTAGACAGCAGCTATGGCTACACCTTC
CSALDSSYGYTF
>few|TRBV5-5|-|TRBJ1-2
TGTGCCAGCAGCGCGGCCGGGCCTTCGGGCTATGGCTACACCTTC
CASSAAGPSGYGYTF
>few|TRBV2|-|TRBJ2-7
TGTGCCAGCAGGTACAGGGTCTCGCGGTCCGAGCAGTACTTC
CASRYRVSRSEQYF
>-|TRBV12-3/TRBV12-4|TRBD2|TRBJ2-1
TGTGCCAGCAGTCCTAGCGGGAGGAAAATGGTCGATGAGCAGTTCTTC
CASSPSGRKMVDEQFF
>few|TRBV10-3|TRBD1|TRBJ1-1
TGTGCCATCAGTGGCAACCGGAACAGGGGCACTGAAGCTTTCTTT
CAISGNRNRGTEAFF
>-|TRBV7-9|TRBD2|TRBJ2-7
TGTGCCAGCAGCCAGCGGGAGCTGGGCGAGCAGTACTTC
CASSQRELGEQYF
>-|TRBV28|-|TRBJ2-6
TGTGCCAGCATGGTGTCCTCTGGGGCCAACGTCCTGACTTTC
CASMVSSGANVLTF
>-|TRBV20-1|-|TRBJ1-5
TGCAGTGCTAGTGGACTCGGGGGCGATCAGCCCCAGCATTTT
CSASGLGGDQPQHF
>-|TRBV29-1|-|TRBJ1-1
TGCAGCGTTCAGGGAGTTACGGGGGCCCTTGCCACTGAAGCTTTCTTT
CSVQGVTGALATEAFF
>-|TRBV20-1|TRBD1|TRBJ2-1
TGCAGTGCTAGAGATTCCGGACAGGGTAAGAATGAGCAGTTCTTC
CSARDSGQGKNEQFF
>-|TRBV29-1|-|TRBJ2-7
TGCAGCGTTGAAAAAGGTCCCTTCGAGCAGTACTTC
CSVEKGPFEQYF
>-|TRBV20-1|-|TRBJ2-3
TGCAGTGCTAGAGAATCTGGGGGGAGCTTAACAGATACGCAGTATTTT
CSARESGGSLTDTQYF
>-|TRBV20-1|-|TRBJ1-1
TGCAGTGCTAGAGTCCTTAACACTGAAGCTTTCTTT
CSARVLNTEAFF
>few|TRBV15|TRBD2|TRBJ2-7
TGTGCCACCAGCAGAGCGGCGGGAGTCCTATACGAGCAGTACTTC
CATSRAAGVLYEQYF
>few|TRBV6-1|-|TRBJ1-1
TGTGCCAGCAGTGAATTTAAGTGGGGAATAGGGAACACTGAAGCTTTCTTT
CASSEFKWGIGNTEAFF
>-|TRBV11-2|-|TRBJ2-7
TGTGCCAGCAGCTTAATCCACAGTGGGGGATCAGAGCTCCACGAGCAGTACTTC
CASSLIHSGGSELHEQYF
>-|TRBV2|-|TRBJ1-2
TGTGCCAGCAGTGACCAACAGGGTAGCTGTGGCTACACCTTC
CASSDQQGSCGYTF
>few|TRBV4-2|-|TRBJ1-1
TGTGCCAGCAGCCAAGAAATTCGACAGGATTACACTGAAGCTTTCTTT
CASSQEIRQDYTEAFF